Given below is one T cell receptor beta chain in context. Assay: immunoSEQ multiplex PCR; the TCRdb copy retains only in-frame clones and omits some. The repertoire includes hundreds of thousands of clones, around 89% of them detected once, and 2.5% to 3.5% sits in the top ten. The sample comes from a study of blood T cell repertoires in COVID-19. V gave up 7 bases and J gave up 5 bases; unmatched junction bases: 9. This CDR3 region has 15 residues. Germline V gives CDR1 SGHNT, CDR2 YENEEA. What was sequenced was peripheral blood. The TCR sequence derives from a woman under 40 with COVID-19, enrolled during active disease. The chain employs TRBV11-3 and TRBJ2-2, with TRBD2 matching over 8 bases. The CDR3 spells CASTGSGRATGELFF. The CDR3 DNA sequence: TGTGCCAGCACAGGGTCCGGGAGGGCTACCGGGGAGCTGTTTTTT.